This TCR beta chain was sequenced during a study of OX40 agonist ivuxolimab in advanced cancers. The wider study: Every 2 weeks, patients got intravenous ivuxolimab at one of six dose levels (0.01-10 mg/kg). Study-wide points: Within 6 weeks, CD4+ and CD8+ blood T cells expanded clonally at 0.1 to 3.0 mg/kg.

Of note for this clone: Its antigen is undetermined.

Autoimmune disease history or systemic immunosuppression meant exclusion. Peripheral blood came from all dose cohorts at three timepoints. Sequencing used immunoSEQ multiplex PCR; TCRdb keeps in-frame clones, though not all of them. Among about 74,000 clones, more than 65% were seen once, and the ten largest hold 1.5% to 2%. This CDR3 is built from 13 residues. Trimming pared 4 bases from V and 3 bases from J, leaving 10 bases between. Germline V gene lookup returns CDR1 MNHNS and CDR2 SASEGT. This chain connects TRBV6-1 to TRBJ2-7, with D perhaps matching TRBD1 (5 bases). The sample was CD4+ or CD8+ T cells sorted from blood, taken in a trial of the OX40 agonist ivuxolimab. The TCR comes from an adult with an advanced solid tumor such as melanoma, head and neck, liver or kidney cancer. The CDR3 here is CASSAGLGYEQYF. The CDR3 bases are TGTGCCAGCAGTGCAGGGCTAGGCTACGAGCAGTACTTC.